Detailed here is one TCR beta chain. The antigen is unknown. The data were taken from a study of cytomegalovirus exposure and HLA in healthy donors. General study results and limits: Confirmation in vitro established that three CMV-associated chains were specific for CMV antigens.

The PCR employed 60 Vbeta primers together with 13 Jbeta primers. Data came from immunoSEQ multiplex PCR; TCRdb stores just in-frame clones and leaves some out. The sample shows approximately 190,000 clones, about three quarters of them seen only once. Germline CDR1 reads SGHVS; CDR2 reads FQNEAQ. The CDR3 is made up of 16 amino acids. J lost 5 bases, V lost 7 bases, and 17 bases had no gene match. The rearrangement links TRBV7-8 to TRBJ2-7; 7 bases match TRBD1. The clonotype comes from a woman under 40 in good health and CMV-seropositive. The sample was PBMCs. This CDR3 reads CASTLTGVRAGHEQYF. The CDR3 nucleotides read TGTGCCAGCACCCTCACAGGGGTCCGCGCAGGACACGAGCAGTACTTC.